This T cell receptor beta chain was recovered during a study of T cells after yellow fever vaccination (dated by TCRdb to about 2019). As for the study more broadly: Libraries from fractions with low cell numbers were prepared with the SMART-Seq v4 Ultra Low Input RNA kit. Blood was collected at multiple timepoints before and after primary and secondary immunization, and bulk PBMC replicates and cell subsets were isolated. Two healthy male donors made up the cohort, one aged 18 to 29 years and the other aged 30 to 40 years. To track T-cell clones before and after primary and booster YFV17D yellow fever vaccination, bulk TCR alpha and beta repertoires were sequenced longitudinally. Broad study findings and their caveats: Because abundant contaminating clonotypes from the bulk population could be contained in FACS-sorted repertoires, computational filtering was required. A small fraction of clonotypes showed up in both the CD4 and CD8 compartments, probably as a result of convergent recombination. Most clones expanded after primary vaccination were re-detected after the booster (just under 97% of CD4 and 88% of CD8), suggesting broad memory maintenance. Because only two donors were included in the study, the extent to which the findings can be generalized is limited. Compared with the primary T-cell response, the secondary T-cell response was weaker but faster, peaking on day 5 rather than day 15.

The treatment or condition tag for this specimen amounts to: live attenuated yellow fever vaccine strain. PBMCs were isolated from peripheral blood using a standard Ficoll-Paque protocol. Dynabeads CD4 and CD8 positive selection kits were used to isolate CD4 and CD8 T-cell fractions. TriZol was used to extract RNA from bulk PBMCs, from CD4 and CD8 fractions, and from dextramer-positive and dextramer-negative fractions. The CDR3 covers 14 residues, taking in both the cysteine and the phenylalanine. Only the CDR3 DNA is retained, 42 bases long and in frame from the first base. Sequences SNHLY (CDR1) and FYNNEI (CDR2) are obtained from the germline V gene. On this clonotype itself: Its antigen is not yet known. The junction and the germline gene differ at one end; a read error may be behind it.

TCRdb records Illumina NovaSeq 6000 as the sequencer. TCR cDNA was synthesized by 5'RACE template switching, which introduced a universal primer site and unique molecular identifiers. Priming for cDNA synthesis came from both the TCR alpha and TCR beta constant segments. Library amplification used two PCR steps, and the second PCR step added sample barcodes and sequencing adapters. Sequencing of libraries was done on Illumina HiSeq 2500 (2x100 bp) or NovaSeq (2x150 bp). In the authors' own workflow: MIGEC was used to demultiplex reads and collapse the reads into UMI consensus sequences, and MiXCR was used for V(D)J alignment. Vaccine-responding clonotypes were identified with edgeR using replicate PBMC samples, with FDR below 0.01 and a log2 fold change above 5 up to day 15 being required. Each bulk clonotype was labeled CD4 or CD8 based on which sequenced repertoire, CD4 or CD8, contained the clonotype at higher abundance. TCRdb reprocessing: public reads trimmed at Q25 with fastp, clones called with MiXCR, in-frame beta chains kept. All rows with the same CDR3 protein become a single entry with the most common DNA and genes. The V and J calls reflect TCRdb's pipeline rather than the authors' work. The sample contains some 260,000 distinct CDR3 sequences, over 4.5% of them found a single time. The ten largest make up about 3.5% of the sample.

The sequence is built from TRBV2 and TRBJ2-7, with the D gene call left open. The source material was CD4+ T cells sorted from PBMCs, sampled on the day of the yellow fever booster vaccination. The receptor was derived from a man between 18 and 35 years old who received the YFV17D yellow fever vaccine. The DNA is as follows: TGTGCCAGCAGCCCCTCCGGCTTAAAGGAGAAGCAGTGCTTC. It specifies CASSPSGLKEKQCF.